This T cell receptor beta chain was recorded in a study of CD8 T cells in Susac syndrome. Whole-study results and caveats: The TCR sequencing and HLA analysis in the study involved a relatively small number of individuals, as the study acknowledged.

Only a few counts were recorded for this clonotype. Its antigen remains unknown. V was cut by 3 bases and J by 5 bases, with 4 bases left in between. The length of the CDR3 is 11 residues. When the RNA was reverse transcribed, random hexamers were used with an input of about 0.5 to 1 ug. Amplification of TCR beta CDR3 was carried out by immunoSEQ multiplex PCR, which covered 54 Vbeta and 13 Jbeta segments. In TCRdb, the immunoSEQ multiplex PCR reads were re-called with MiXCR into one record per CDR3 protein. The repertoire holds some 180,000 distinct CDR3 sequences, with 90% to 95% as singletons. V and J are TRBV12-3 or TRBV12-4 and TRBJ1-2; D remains unclear. The TCR comes from a human donor with Susac syndrome. The sequenced sample was CD4+ T cells from PBMCs. The DNA for the CDR3 is TGTGCCAGCAGTTTGGAGTATGGCTACACCTTC. Translation: CASSLEYGYTF.